This paragraph covers one T cell receptor beta chain sequence. Its antigen is currently unknown. The sample is drawn from a study of CD8+CD57+ T cells in acquired aplastic anemia. As for the study in general: Across the sorted CD4+ and CD8+ cells, DNA amounts averaged approximately 3 ug. Healthy donor CD4+ cell samples had a mean of approximately 10 million reads. Notes on the study in general: Simpson's diversity of CD8+ cells was not significantly different in patients compared with controls. The number of CD8+ CDR3 sequences shared by patients and controls was approximately 30.

Germline V gene sequence: CDR1 KGHDR, CDR2 SFDVKD. Losses at the gene ends were 6 bases for V and 0 bases for J; bases not matched to a gene: 7. The CDR3 spans 15 residues. Genomic DNA acted as the template from which TCR beta VDJ combination and CDR3 sequence profiling were carried out. TCRdb redid the calling of the reads with MiXCR, one entry per CDR3 protein. The sample holds about 210,000 distinct CDR3 sequences, approximately 57% seen once. The specimen was sorted CD4+, CD8+, or CD8+CD57+ T cells (not recorded which) from PBMCs. The sequence was collected from a human donor in good health. The chain combines TRBV24-1 with TRBJ2-7; TRBD1 aligns across 7 bases. CDR3 amino acids: CATSSGTASSYEQYF. The CDR3 nucleotides are TGTGCCACCAGTTCCGGGACAGCAAGCTCCTACGAGCAGTACTTC.